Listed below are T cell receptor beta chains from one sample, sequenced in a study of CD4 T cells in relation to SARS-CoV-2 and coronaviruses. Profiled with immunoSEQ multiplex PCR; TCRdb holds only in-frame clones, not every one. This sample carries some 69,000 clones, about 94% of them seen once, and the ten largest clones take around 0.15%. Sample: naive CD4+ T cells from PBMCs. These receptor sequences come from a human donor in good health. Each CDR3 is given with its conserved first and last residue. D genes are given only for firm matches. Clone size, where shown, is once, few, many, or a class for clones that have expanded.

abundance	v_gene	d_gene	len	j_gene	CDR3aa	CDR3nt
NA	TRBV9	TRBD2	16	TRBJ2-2	CASSPRGERDPGELFF	TGTGCCAGCAGCCCAAGGGGAGAGCGGGACCCCGGGGAGCTGTTTTTT
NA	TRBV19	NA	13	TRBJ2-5	CASSPGGMETQYF	TGTGCCAGTTCCCCGGGCGGGATGGAGACCCAGTACTTC
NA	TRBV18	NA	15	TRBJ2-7	CASSPTSGGGYEQYF	TGTGCCAGCTCACCAACCTCAGGGGGGGGCTACGAGCAGTACTTC
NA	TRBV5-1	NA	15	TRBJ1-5	CAPQRGWGANQPQHF	TGCGCCCCACAAAGAGGCTGGGGAGCAAATCAGCCCCAGCATTTT
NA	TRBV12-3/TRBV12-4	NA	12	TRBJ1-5	CASSPRNQPQHF	TGTGCCAGCAGTCCCCGCAATCAGCCCCAGCATTTT
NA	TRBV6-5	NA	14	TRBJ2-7	CATLIGTTLYEQYF	TGTGCCACCTTAATCGGGACAACACTTTACGAGCAGTACTTC
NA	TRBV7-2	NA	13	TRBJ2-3	CASSQGVLGTQYF	TGTGCCAGCAGCCAAGGGGTCCTCGGGACGCAGTATTTT
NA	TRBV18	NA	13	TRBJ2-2	CASSRWETGELFF	TGTGCCAGTTCCCGTTGGGAAACCGGGGAGCTGTTTTTT
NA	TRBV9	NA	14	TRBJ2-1	CASSPQGPSYEQFF	TGTGCCAGCAGCCCCCAAGGTCCTAGCTATGAGCAGTTCTTC
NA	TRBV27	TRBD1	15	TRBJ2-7	CASSFSDRTTNEQYF	TGTGCCAGCAGTTTTTCGGACAGGACGACCAACGAGCAGTACTTC
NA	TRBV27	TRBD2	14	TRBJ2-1	CASSLRGRAGEQFF	TGTGCCAGCAGTCTCCGCGGGAGGGCGGGGGAGCAGTTCTTC
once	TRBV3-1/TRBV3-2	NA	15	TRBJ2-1	CASSLRDPQENEQFF	TGTGCCAGCAGCCTCCGGGACCCACAGGAGAATGAGCAGTTCTTC
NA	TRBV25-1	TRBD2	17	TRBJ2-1	CASSDAAGGPLTNEQFF	TGTGCCAGCAGTGACGCGGCGGGAGGGCCTTTAACCAATGAGCAGTTCTTC
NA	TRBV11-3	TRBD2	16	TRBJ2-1	CASSDGTSGSRYEQFF	TGTGCCAGCAGCGACGGGACTAGCGGGAGTAGGTATGAGCAGTTCTTC
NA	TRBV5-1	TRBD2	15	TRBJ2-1	CASSLVSGSSYEQFF	TGCGCCAGCAGCTTGGTTAGCGGGAGCTCCTATGAGCAGTTCTTC
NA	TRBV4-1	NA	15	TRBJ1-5	CASSQGDSDNQPQHF	TGCGCCAGCAGCCAAGGCGACAGCGACAATCAGCCCCAGCATTTT
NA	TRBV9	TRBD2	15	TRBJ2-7	CASSGTSGKFHEQYF	TGTGCCAGCAGCGGCACTAGCGGGAAATTCCACGAGCAGTACTTC
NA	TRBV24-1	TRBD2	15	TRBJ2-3	CATSDWGGSTDTQYF	TGTGCCACCAGTGATTGGGGGGGGAGCACAGATACGCAGTATTTT
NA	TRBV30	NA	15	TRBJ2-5	CAWSVLAGLGETQYF	TGTGCCTGGAGTGTACTGGCGGGGCTTGGAGAGACCCAGTACTTC
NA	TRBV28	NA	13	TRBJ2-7	CASSLFGSQTQYF	TGTGCCAGCAGTTTATTTGGATCGCAGACTCAGTACTTC
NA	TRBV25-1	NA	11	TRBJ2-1	CASVGWAEQFF	TGTGCCAGCGTGGGTTGGGCCGAGCAGTTCTTC
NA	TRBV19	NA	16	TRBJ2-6	CASSIWGAPGANVLTF	TGTGCCAGTAGTATATGGGGGGCGCCTGGGGCCAACGTCCTGACTTTC
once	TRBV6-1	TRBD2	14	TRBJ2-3	CASREAGRTDTQYF	TGTGCCAGCAGAGAAGCGGGGCGCACAGATACGCAGTATTTT
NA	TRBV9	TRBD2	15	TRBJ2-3	CASSRTSGKVDTQYF	TGTGCCAGCAGCCGGACTAGCGGGAAGGTAGATACGCAGTATTTT
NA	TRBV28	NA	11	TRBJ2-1	CASSWYNEQFF	TGTGCCAGCAGTTGGTACAATGAGCAGTTCTTC
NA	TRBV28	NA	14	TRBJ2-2	CASSFTGTAGELFF	TGTGCCAGCAGTTTCACTGGAACCGCCGGGGAGCTGTTTTTT
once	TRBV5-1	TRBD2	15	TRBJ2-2	CASSSGLVRAGELFF	TGCGCCAGCAGCTCTGGACTAGTTAGGGCCGGGGAGCTGTTTTTT
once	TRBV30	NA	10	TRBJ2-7	CAWGRNEQYF	TGTGCCTGGGGGCGCAACGAGCAGTACTTC
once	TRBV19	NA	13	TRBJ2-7	CASSGSWGNEQYF	TGTGCCAGTAGTGGTAGCTGGGGTAACGAGCAGTACTTC
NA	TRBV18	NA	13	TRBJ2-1	CASSPRQDNEQFF	TGTGCCAGCTCACCACGACAAGACAATGAGCAGTTCTTC
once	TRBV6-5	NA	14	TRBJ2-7	CASSARKSQVEQYF	TGTGCCAGCAGCGCCCGGAAGAGTCAGGTCGAGCAGTACTTC
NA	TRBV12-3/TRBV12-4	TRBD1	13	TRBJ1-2	CASSGTGAYGYTF	TGTGCCAGCAGCGGGACAGGGGCCTATGGCTACACCTTC
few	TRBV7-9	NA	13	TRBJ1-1	CASSVQGNTEAFF	TGTGCCAGCAGCGTACAGGGAAACACTGAAGCTTTCTTT
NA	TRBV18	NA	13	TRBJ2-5	CASSPPAAGSQYF	TGTGCCAGCTCACCACCGGCGGCCGGGTCCCAGTACTTC
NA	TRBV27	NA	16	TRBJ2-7	CASSFYPRTGTYEQYF	TGTGCCAGCAGTTTCTACCCTCGGACGGGGACCTACGAGCAGTACTTC
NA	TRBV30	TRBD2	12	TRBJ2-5	CAWSPGLAIQYF	TGTGCCTGGAGTCCGGGACTAGCGATCCAGTACTTC
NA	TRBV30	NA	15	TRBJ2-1	CAWIRFSHRENEQFF	TGTGCCTGGATAAGGTTTTCGCACAGGGAGAATGAGCAGTTCTTC
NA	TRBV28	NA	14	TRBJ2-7	CASTTGPTHYEQYF	TGTGCCAGCACAACAGGGCCAACCCACTACGAGCAGTACTTC
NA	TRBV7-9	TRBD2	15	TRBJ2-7	CASSPRLADPYEQYF	TGTGCCAGCAGCCCGAGACTAGCGGACCCCTACGAGCAGTACTTC
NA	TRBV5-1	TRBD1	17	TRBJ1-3	CASSPTPDRAAGNTIYF	TGCGCCAGCAGCCCTACTCCCGACAGGGCAGCTGGAAACACCATATATTTT
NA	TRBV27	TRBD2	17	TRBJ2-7	CASSSSGTASGTYEQYF	TGTGCCAGCAGTTCTAGCGGGACCGCTTCTGGAACCTACGAGCAGTACTTC
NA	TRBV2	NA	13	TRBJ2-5	CASRDSSQETQYF	TGTGCCAGCAGGGACAGCTCCCAAGAGACCCAGTACTTC
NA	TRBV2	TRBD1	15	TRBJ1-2	CASRNEVDRGPGYTF	TGTGCCAGCAGAAACGAGGTGGACAGGGGGCCTGGCTACACCTTC
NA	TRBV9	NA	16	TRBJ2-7	CASSVVNGDKPYEQYF	TGTGCCAGCAGCGTAGTGAATGGTGACAAGCCCTACGAGCAGTACTTC
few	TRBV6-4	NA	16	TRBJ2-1	CASSDSYLEGRYEQFF	TGTGCCAGCAGTGACTCTTATTTAGAAGGGAGGTATGAGCAGTTCTTC
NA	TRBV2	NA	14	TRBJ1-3	CASSGGGRGNTIYF	TGTGCCAGCAGTGGAGGTGGCCGAGGAAACACCATATATTTT
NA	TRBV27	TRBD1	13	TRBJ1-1	CATRGTGRTEAFF	TGTGCCACCCGGGGGACAGGGAGAACTGAAGCTTTCTTT
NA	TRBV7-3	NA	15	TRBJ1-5	CASSLIPLRGQPQHF	TGTGCCAGCAGCTTAATCCCTCTCAGAGGTCAGCCCCAGCATTTT
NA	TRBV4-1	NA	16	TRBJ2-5	CASSPGSGRGSETQYF	TGCGCCAGCAGCCCCGGGTCAGGGAGGGGGTCAGAGACCCAGTACTTC